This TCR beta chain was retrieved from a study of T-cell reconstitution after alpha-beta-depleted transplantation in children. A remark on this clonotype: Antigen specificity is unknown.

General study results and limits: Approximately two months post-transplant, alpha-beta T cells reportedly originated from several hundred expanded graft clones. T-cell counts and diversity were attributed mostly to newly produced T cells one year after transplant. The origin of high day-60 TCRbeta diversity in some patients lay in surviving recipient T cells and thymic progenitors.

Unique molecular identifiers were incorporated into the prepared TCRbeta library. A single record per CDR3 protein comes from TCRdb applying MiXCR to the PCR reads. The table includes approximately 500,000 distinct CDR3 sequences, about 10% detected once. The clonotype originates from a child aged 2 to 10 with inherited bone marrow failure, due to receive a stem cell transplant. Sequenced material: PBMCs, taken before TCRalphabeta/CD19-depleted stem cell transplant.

CDR3 nucleotides: TGTGCCAGCAGCTTTCCCGAGCCGACCCCTCTCGACTATGGCTACACCTTC. The encoded protein is CASSFPEPTPLDYGYTF. The chain carries TRBV27 and TRBJ1-2; D is uncertain. The CDR3 extends over 17 amino acids. Deletions cut 6 bases from V and 3 bases from J, with 23 bases between. The V gene's germline CDR1 is MNHEY and CDR2 SMNVEV (reference sequence).